Given below is one T cell receptor (beta chain) in context. This entry belongs to a study of blood T cell repertoires in COVID-19. Overall study: COVID-19 samples, acute and convalescent, were from the United States, Italy and Spain. Sources were T cells, B-cell-depleted T cells, or PBMCs; the material itself was cDNA or gDNA.

Study processing details: Reference gene primers were amplified, and this amplification served to estimate nucleated cell counts. Libraries were prepared by immunoSEQ multiplex PCR; TCRdb keeps only in-frame clonotypes and omits some of them. That table furnishes V, J and clone size, whereas the DNA furnished D and trimming. The sample holds more than 65,000 clones; more than 65% are singletons and the top ten take about a fifth. CDR1 KGHSH and CDR2 LQKENI come from the germline V gene. CDR3 length: 15 residues. V dropped 0 bases and J dropped 5; count of bases not matched to a gene: 5. This receptor was taken from a woman aged 45-59 years with acute or convalescent COVID-19. The rearrangement uses TRBV18 and TRBJ1-2, with TRBD1 matching 8 bases. The material sequenced was peripheral blood. In DNA form, the CDR3 reads TGTGCCAGCTCACCACCGATCGGGACAGGATATGGCTACACCTTC. This encodes CASSPPIGTGYGYTF.